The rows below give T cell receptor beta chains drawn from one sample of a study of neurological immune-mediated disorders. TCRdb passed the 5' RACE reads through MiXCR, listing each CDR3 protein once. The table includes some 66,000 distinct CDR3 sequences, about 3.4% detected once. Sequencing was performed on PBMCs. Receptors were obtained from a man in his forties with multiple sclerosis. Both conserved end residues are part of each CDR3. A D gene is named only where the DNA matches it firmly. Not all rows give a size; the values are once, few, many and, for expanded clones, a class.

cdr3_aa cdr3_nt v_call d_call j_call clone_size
CASSQGREGNEQFF TGTGCCAGCAGCCAAGGACGAGAAGGCAATGAGCAGTTCTTC TRBV4-2 NA TRBJ2-1 many
CASRAGTGELEKLFF TGTGCCAGCAGAGCAGGGACAGGAGAATTAGAAAAACTGTTTTTT TRBV12-3/TRBV12-4 TRBD1 TRBJ1-4 many
CASSLGDRGYDSYTF TGTGCCAGCAGCTTAGGAGACAGGGGGTACGATAGCTACACCTTC TRBV7-9 TRBD1 TRBJ1-2 many
CASRRDRRNTGELFF TGTGCCAGCAGACGGGACAGAAGAAATACCGGGGAGCTGTTTTTT TRBV6-5 TRBD1 TRBJ2-2 many
CATRQGNTEAFF TGTGCCACGCGGCAGGGGAACACTGAAGCTTTCTTT TRBV10-3 NA TRBJ1-1 many
CASSLGQGASSYNSPLHF TGTGCCAGCAGTTTAGGGCAGGGGGCTAGCTCCTATAATTCACCCCTCCACTTT TRBV12-3/TRBV12-4 TRBD1 TRBJ1-6 many
CASSLGYTDTQYF TGTGCCAGCAGCTTAGGCTACACAGATACGCAGTATTTT TRBV11-2 NA TRBJ2-3 many
CSAWTGGMSGKDEQYF TGCAGTGCGTGGACAGGGGGCATGTCGGGAAAAGACGAGCAGTACTTC TRBV20-1 TRBD1 TRBJ2-7 many
CAISEYDGVSYNEQFF TGTGCCATCAGTGAGTATGACGGAGTGTCCTACAATGAGCAGTTCTTC TRBV10-3 NA TRBJ2-1 many
CASSLQQGASYYGYTF TGTGCCAGCAGCTTACAACAGGGGGCGAGTTACTATGGCTACACCTTC TRBV11-2 TRBD1 TRBJ1-2 many
CSSGRTYNEQFF TGCAGTAGCGGGAGAACCTACAATGAGCAGTTCTTC TRBV20-1 TRBD2 TRBJ2-1 many
CSARELTYEQYF TGCAGTGCTAGAGAGCTGACTTACGAGCAGTACTTC TRBV20-1 NA TRBJ2-7 many
CSASGQINQPQHF TGCAGTGCTAGTGGGCAGATAAATCAGCCCCAGCATTTT TRBV20-1 NA TRBJ1-5 many
CASTLWGGPASGAQYF TGTGCCAGCACGTTATGGGGCGGCCCCGCATCAGGGGCCCAGTACTTC TRBV5-6 NA TRBJ2-5 many
CSANQPPPTGRGKTQNF TGCAGTGCCAACCAACCTCCTCCGACAGGGAGGGGGAAGACCCAGAATTTT TRBV20-1 TRBD1 TRBJ1-5 few
CSAREAGGAGELFF TGCAGTGCTAGAGAAGCGGGAGGTGCCGGGGAGCTGTTTTTT TRBV20-1 TRBD2 TRBJ2-2 many
CSAPDPAGGGAQYF TGCAGTGCTCCGGACCCGGCCGGGGGAGGTGCGCAGTACTTC TRBV20-1 NA TRBJ2-7 NA
CASSLLDNPHEQYF TGTGCCAGCAGTTTACTAGATAACCCCCACGAGCAGTACTTC TRBV27 NA TRBJ2-7 many
CASSRGPPGNEQFF TGCGCCAGCAGTAGGGGTCCCCCCGGGAATGAGCAGTTCTTC TRBV10-2 NA TRBJ2-1 many
CASSSGLPKQNTGELFF TGTGCCAGCAGCTCCGGACTCCCCAAACAGAACACCGGGGAGCTGTTTTTT TRBV28 NA TRBJ2-2 many
CASSRTGDSSYEQYF TGTGCCAGCAGCCGGACAGGGGACAGCTCCTACGAGCAGTACTTC TRBV12-3/TRBV12-4 TRBD1 TRBJ2-7 many
CASSQRAGAYEQYF TGTGCCAGCAGCCAGAGGGCCGGGGCCTACGAGCAGTACTTC TRBV3-1 NA TRBJ2-7 many
CASSLKPLDTIYF TGCGCCAGCAGCCTAAAACCCCTGGACACCATATATTTT TRBV5-1 NA TRBJ1-3 many
CAISDWDTSGGKYEQYF TGTGCCATCAGTGACTGGGACACTAGCGGGGGGAAGTACGAGCAGTACTTC TRBV10-3 TRBD2 TRBJ2-7 NA
CSAPIGRSTDTQYF TGCAGTGCCCCCATCGGCAGAAGCACAGATACGCAGTATTTT TRBV20-1 NA TRBJ2-3 many
CASSYLAGGLDTQYF TGTGCCAGCAGTTACCTAGCGGGGGGGTTAGATACGCAGTATTTT TRBV7-9 TRBD2 TRBJ2-3 many
CASSQDRQSNTEAFF TGTGCCAGCAGCCAAGATCGGCAGAGTAACACTGAAGCTTTCTTT TRBV14 NA TRBJ1-1 many
CASPGAGPSYGYTF TGTGCCAGTCCAGGAGCCGGTCCGAGCTATGGCTACACCTTC TRBV7-9 NA TRBJ1-2 many
CASSFYYSGRASEQFF TGTGCCAGCAGCTTCTACTATAGCGGGAGGGCCAGTGAGCAGTTCTTC TRBV7-2 TRBD2 TRBJ2-1 many
CATSRGTQEGETQYF TGTGCCACCAGCCGGGGGACACAAGAAGGAGAGACCCAGTACTTC TRBV15 NA TRBJ2-5 many
CASRKTGIGAQHF TGTGCCAGCAGAAAGACAGGGATTGGGGCCCAGCATTTT TRBV6-5 TRBD1 TRBJ1-5 NA
CACRYAGGLDTEAFF TGTGCCTGCAGATATGCGGGGGGTTTGGACACTGAAGCTTTCTTT TRBV12-3/TRBV12-4 NA TRBJ1-1 NA
CASSQDGTSGDFNEQFF TGTGCCAGCAGCCAAGACGGGACTAGCGGGGACTTCAATGAGCAGTTCTTC TRBV4-2 TRBD2 TRBJ2-1 many
CASSQDTSGMGTYEQYF TGTGCCAGCAGCCAAGACACTAGCGGAATGGGGACCTACGAGCAGTACTTC TRBV3-1 TRBD2 TRBJ2-7 many
CASSPDTSSYNEQFF TGCGCCAGCAGCCCGGACACTAGCTCCTACAATGAGCAGTTCTTC TRBV5-1 NA TRBJ2-1 many
CASSLSWTGIQPQHF TGTGCCAGCAGTTTAAGTTGGACAGGGATTCAGCCCCAGCATTTT TRBV12-3/TRBV12-4 TRBD1 TRBJ1-5 many
CASSSQTTGNQPQHF TGTGCCAGCAGTTCGCAAACAACAGGGAATCAGCCCCAGCATTTT TRBV12-3/TRBV12-4 NA TRBJ1-5 many
CASSENGRTDTQYF TGTGCCAGCAGTGAAAACGGACGCACAGATACGCAGTATTTT TRBV2 NA TRBJ2-3 many
CASSQASGTGKYNEQFF TGTGCCAGCAGCCAAGCGTCTGGGACTGGGAAATACAATGAGCAGTTCTTC TRBV4-2 NA TRBJ2-1 many
CSVNTLSYEQYF TGCAGCGTTAACACATTATCCTACGAGCAGTACTTC TRBV29-1 NA TRBJ2-7 many
CASSVDWVGSGNTIYF TGTGCCAGCAGCGTAGACTGGGTGGGCTCTGGAAACACCATATATTTT TRBV9 NA TRBJ1-3 many
CASSLDVGYTF TGTGCCAGCAGTTTAGACGTTGGCTACACCTTC TRBV12-3/TRBV12-4 NA TRBJ1-2 many
CASSQEEGAGYTEAFF TGCGCCAGCAGCCAAGAGGAGGGGGCTGGTTACACTGAAGCTTTCTTT TRBV4-1 TRBD1 TRBJ1-1 many
CSAGRTGVNEQFF TGCAGTGCTGGAAGGACGGGAGTTAATGAGCAGTTCTTC TRBV20-1 NA TRBJ2-1 many
CASSLWETQYF TGCGCCAGCAGCTTGTGGGAGACCCAGTACTTC TRBV5-1 NA TRBJ2-5 many
CASMGLAKNIQYF TGTGCCAGTATGGGTTTAGCCAAAAACATTCAGTACTTC TRBV19 NA TRBJ2-4 few
CASSLGSRGNTEAFF TGCGCCAGCAGCTTAGGGTCAAGAGGGAACACTGAAGCTTTCTTT TRBV5-1 NA TRBJ1-1 many
CASRRFAGSDTQYF TGCGCCAGCCGTCGATTTGCGGGGTCAGATACGCAGTATTTT TRBV5-1 NA TRBJ2-3 many
CASSYSTTDTQYF TGTGCCAGCAGTTACTCGACGACAGATACGCAGTATTTT TRBV6-5 NA TRBJ2-3 many
CATSTLSNQPQHF TGTGCCACCAGCACACTTAGCAATCAGCCCCAGCATTTT TRBV15 NA TRBJ1-5 many
CASSSQGFKEQYF TGTGCCAGCAGCTCACAGGGCTTCAAAGAGCAGTACTTC TRBV7-9 NA TRBJ2-7 few